Sequencing of this T cell receptor beta chain was carried out in a study of T cell changes during pregnancy in multiple sclerosis. This table comes from immunoSEQ multiplex PCR, and its TCRdb copy is limited to in-frame clones, with some not included. Among 18,000 or so clones listed, roughly 91% were seen once. The germline V gene has CDR1 PRHDT and CDR2 FYEKMQ (reference sequence). The CDR3 length is 15 residues. V trimming: 5 bases; J trimming: 4 bases; junction bases outside the gene matches: 10. This clone is a singleton in its sample. The sample was CD4+ T cells from peripheral blood mononuclear cells, taken in the first trimester of pregnancy. The clonotype comes from a female donor in good health, enrolled as a control in a pregnancy study. The chain recombines TRBV13 with TRBJ2-5; 7 bases map to TRBD2. The CDR3 is CASSPPGEGGETQYF. Here the CDR3 DNA reads TGTGCCAGCAGCCCCCCTGGGGAGGGAGGAGAGACCCAGTACTTC.